What follows are 21 T cell receptor beta chains derived from one specimen sequenced in a study of a mutant IDH1 vaccine in newly diagnosed glioma. Profiling relied on immunoSEQ multiplex PCR, and the TCRdb table lists in-frame clones only, not all of them. The sample contains over 95,000 clones, around 90% of which appear only once. Documented time point: week 11, during vaccination. The study gave 300 ug of mutant IDH1 20-mer peptide per vaccine dose, with topical imiquimod. No cognate antigen is known for these TCRs. The specimen was PBMCs, collected from a glioma patient whose treatment included an IDH1 peptide vaccine. All receptors come from a woman aged 50 to 65 with glioma.

This chain joins TRBV28 and TRBJ1-1, with D perhaps TRBD1 (5 bases). The length of the CDR3 is 13 residues. CDR1 and CDR2 from the germline V gene are MDHEN and SYDVKM. V dropped 3 bases and J dropped 1 base, with 6 bases sitting between them. The DNA of the CDR3 is TGTGCCAGCAGTTTCGACAGGAACACTGAAGCTTTCTTT. Amino acids: CASSFDRNTEAFF.

The chain joins TRBV4-1 to TRBJ1-6; 11 nucleotides agree with TRBD1. The CDR3 sequence is 16 residues long. Trimming at V came to 5 bases and at J to 7 bases, leaving 7 bases not matched to a gene. CDR1 MGHRA and CDR2 YSYEKL come from the germline V gene. The CDR3, as DNA: TGCGCCAGCAGCTTACGGACAGGGGGCTTGAATTCACCCCTCCACTTT. Translated, it gives CASSLRTGGLNSPLHF.

This chain connects TRBV28 to TRBJ2-7; tentatively, D is TRBD2 (6 bases). This CDR3 is 12 amino acids long. Trimming took 4 bases from V and 6 from J, leaving 10 bases between them. Germline V gene sequence: CDR1 MDHEN, CDR2 SYDVKM. CDR3 residues: CASSSRRAEQYF. In DNA, the CDR3 is TGTGCCAGCAGTTCCCGGAGGGCCGAGCAGTACTTC. Supplemented by reference TRBV28 and TRBJ2-7, the full variable domain reads DVKVTQSSRYLVKRTGEKVFLECVQDMDHENMFWYRQDPGLGLRLIYFSYDVKMKEKGDIPEGYSVSREKKERFSLILESASTNQTSMYLCASSSRRAEQYFGPGTRLTVT.

The rearrangement joins TRBV12-5 to TRBJ2-7; D remains unclear. The ends were cut back, 9 bases at V and 5 bases at J, with 2 bases in the middle. The CDR3 is made up of 8 amino acids. Germline V gene sequence: CDR1 LGHNT, CDR2 FRNRAP. The CDR3 DNA is TGTGCTAGACACGAGCAGTACTTC. Translation gives CARHEQYF.

Here the CDR3 reads CASSLPLSYEQYF. The CDR3 DNA is TGTGCCAGCAGTTTACCCCTCTCCTACGAGCAGTACTTC. The V call is TRBV28, the J call TRBJ2-5; D not resolved. With the DNA end fitting TRBJ2-7 better, the J assignment may be wrong. The CDR3 totals 13 residues. In germline, CDR1 is MDHEN, CDR2 SYDVKM.

The chain recombines TRBV29-1 with TRBJ2-1, with D maybe TRBD2 (5 bases). The V and J ends lost 0 bases and 14 bases respectively, with 17 bases between them. The CDR3 consists of 13 residues. Germline CDR1 and CDR2: SQVTM and ANQGSEA. This CDR3 is CSVEDLDYSWEFF. The CDR3, as DNA: TGCAGCGTTGAAGATCTCGACTACAGCTGGGAGTTCTTC.

The rearrangement links TRBV10-3 to TRBJ1-2; D gene uncertain. Trimming cost V 5 bases and J 6 bases, with 10 bases left between them. Looked up from germline, CDR1 is ENHRY and CDR2 is SYGVKD. The CDR3 loop spans 12 amino acids. In nucleotides, the CDR3 is TGTGCCATCAGTCCGTACAGTGATGGCTACACCTTC. This encodes CAISPYSDGYTF.

The table lists this clone with a few counts. The sample carries other DNA sequences with the same CDR3. The V gene is TRBV11-2, the J gene TRBJ1-5, with D possibly TRBD1 on 6 matching bases. This CDR3 has 13 residues. Per the germline V gene, CDR1 is SGHAT and CDR2 is FQNNGV. V lost 1 base to trimming and J lost 7 bases, with 8 bases between them. The CDR3 coding sequence is TGTGCCAGCAGCTTAGGCGACAGGCAGCCCCAGCATTTT. It translates to CASSLGDRQPQHF.

The V gene is TRBV5-1, the J gene TRBJ2-2, with D perhaps TRBD1 or TRBD2 (6 bases each). The germline V gene encodes CDR1 SGHRS and CDR2 YFSETQ. The CDR3 is made up of 15 amino acids. The V and J ends lost 2 bases and 4 bases respectively, with 12 bases between them. As DNA, the CDR3 is TGCGCCAGCAGCTTAGGGGGGCCTGGCACCGGGGAGCTGTTTTTT. It yields the protein CASSLGGPGTGELFF. Full variable domain (remainder filled in from reference TRBV5-1 and TRBJ2-2): KAGVTQTPRYLIKTRGQQVTLSCSPISGHRSVSWYQQTPGQGLQFLFEYFSETQRNKGNFPGRFSGRQFSNSRSEMNVSTLELGDSALYLCASSLGGPGTGELFFGEGSRLTVL.

This clone was seen at least ten times. This rearrangement joins TRBV2 to TRBJ2-2; tentatively, D is TRBD1 (5 bases). Between the trimmed V and J ends, which lost 6 bases and 3 bases, there was a span of 8 bases. CDR3 length: 13 residues. Germline assignment: CDR1 SNHLY and CDR2 FYNNEI. This chain's CDR3 is CASSIRDTGELFF. CDR3 nucleotides: TGTGCCAGCAGCATCAGGGACACCGGGGAGCTGTTTTTT.

This sequence joins TRBV12-1 and TRBJ2-7; whether TRBD2, the table's D call, matches the DNA was not checked. TRBV12-1 is recorded as a pseudogene. This CDR3 spans 18 amino acids. CDR3 amino acids: CASSPSRVAGGESYEQYF. CDR3 sequence (DNA): TGTGCCAGCAGCCCGTCCCGGGTAGCGGGAGGGGAGTCCTACGAGCAGTACTTC.

The chain links TRBV5-1 to TRBJ2-7; TRBD2 agrees at 11 bases. The CDR3 has 18 amino acids. Germline V gene sequence: CDR1 SGHRS, CDR2 YFSETQ. With 0 bases clipped from V and 4 bases from J, the junction kept 12 bases outside the gene matches. Here the CDR3 DNA reads TGCGCCAGCAGCTTGGAGCTAGCGGGAGGCCAGTTGGTTTACGAGCAGTACTTC. This sequence encodes CASSLELAGGQLVYEQYF.

V usage is TRBV30 and J usage is TRBJ1-6; the D is unclear. Germline V CDR1 and CDR2: GTSNPN, SVGIG (reference sequence). The CDR3 is 16 amino acids. Between the trimmed V and J ends, which lost 0 bases and 6 bases, there was a span of 15 bases. The CDR3 reads CAWSVRAGSGNSPLHF. For the CDR3, the DNA is TGTGCCTGGAGTGTACGGGCGGGGTCCGGTAATTCACCCCTCCACTTT. The whole variable domain, filled in from reference TRBV30 and TRBJ1-6, reads SQTIHQWPATLVQPVGSPLSLECTVEGTSNPNLYWYRQAAGRGLQLLFYSVGIGQISSEVPQNLSASRPQDRQFILSSKKLLLSDSGFYLCAWSVRAGSGNSPLHFGNGTRLTVT.

V is TRBV4-1 and J is TRBJ2-7; tentatively, D is TRBD1 or TRBD2 (5 bases each). V was trimmed by 3 bases and J by 3 bases, leaving 21 bases between them. The CDR3 loop spans 17 amino acids. CDR1 and CDR2 (germline): MGHRA, YSYEKL. The CDR3 spells CASSHPNLGVKNYEQYF. CDR3 coding DNA: TGCGCCAGCAGCCATCCTAACCTGGGGGTGAAGAACTACGAGCAGTACTTC.

This clone was counted a few times. The CDR3 reads CASSRALWGGELFF. The CDR3 region has the DNA TGTGCCAGCAGCAGGGCCCTCTGGGGCGGGGAGCTGTTTTTT. The V gene is TRBV6-1, the J gene TRBJ2-2, with D possibly matching TRBD1 (5 bases). CDR1 is MNHNS and CDR2 is SASEGT in the germline V gene. Trimming left V 6 bases short and J 7 bases short, with 15 bases between. The CDR3 has 14 residues.

The chain recombines TRBV5-1 with TRBJ1-1; the D is unclear. CDR1 is SGHRS, CDR2 YFSETQ, per germline. The ends were cut back, 3 bases at V and 0 bases at J, with 9 bases in the middle. The CDR3 loop spans 14 amino acids. CDR3 sequence (DNA): TGCGCCAGCAGCTCCCTTAGCGTGAACACTGAAGCTTTCTTT. Translation gives CASSSLSVNTEAFF.

This clone was recorded a few times. The junction shows a germline mismatch at one end, possibly a read error. The chain recombines TRBV4-2 with TRBJ2-5; 10 nucleotides line up with TRBD2. Germline CDR1 reads LGHNA; CDR2 reads YNFKEQ. This CDR3 is 15 amino acids long. CDR3 amino acids: CASSLVGLARETQYF. The DNA of the CDR3 is TGTGCGAGCAGCCTTGTGGGACTAGCGAGGGAGACCCAGTACTTC.

The rearrangement links TRBV27 to TRBJ2-5; the D is unclear. V was pared by 8 bases and J by 5 bases, with 12 bases between. CDR3 length: 12 residues. Germline V gene data show CDR1 as MNHEY and CDR2 as SMNVEV (reference sequence). CDR3 in amino acids: CASPSLEETQYF. Written as DNA, the CDR3 is TGTGCCAGCCCATCCCTAGAGGAGACCCAGTACTTC.

V is TRBV7-3 and J is TRBJ2-7, with D perhaps being TRBD1 or TRBD2 (7 bases each). With 5 bases removed from V and 4 bases from J, the gap between germline ends came to 18 bases. This CDR3 contains 15 residues. The germline gives CDR1 SGHTA, CDR2 FQGTGA. Here the CDR3 DNA reads TGTGCCAGCAGCCTAGCAGGGGGAGGGGTTTACGAGCAGTACTTC. Protein product: CASSLAGGGVYEQYF.

This clone was counted a single time. V and J are TRBV27 and TRBJ1-5; no firm D call. The CDR3 runs 13 residues. Trimming took off 3 bases at V and 7 bases at J, with 10 bases between the two ends. From germline, CDR1 is MNHEY and CDR2 SMNVEV (reference sequence). The CDR3 protein is CASSFATAQPQHF. For the CDR3, the DNA is TGTGCCAGCAGTTTTGCAACTGCCCAGCCCCAGCATTTT.

The chain carries TRBV6-6 and TRBJ2-7; no clear D gene. The CDR3 is made up of 13 amino acids. V lost 5 bases to trimming and J lost 3 bases, with 11 bases between them. Germline lookup yields CDR1 MNHNY and CDR2 SVGAGI (reference sequence). The chain's CDR3 is CASSPGLFYEQYF. The CDR3 nucleotides read TGTGCCAGCAGTCCCGGGCTCTTCTACGAGCAGTACTTC.